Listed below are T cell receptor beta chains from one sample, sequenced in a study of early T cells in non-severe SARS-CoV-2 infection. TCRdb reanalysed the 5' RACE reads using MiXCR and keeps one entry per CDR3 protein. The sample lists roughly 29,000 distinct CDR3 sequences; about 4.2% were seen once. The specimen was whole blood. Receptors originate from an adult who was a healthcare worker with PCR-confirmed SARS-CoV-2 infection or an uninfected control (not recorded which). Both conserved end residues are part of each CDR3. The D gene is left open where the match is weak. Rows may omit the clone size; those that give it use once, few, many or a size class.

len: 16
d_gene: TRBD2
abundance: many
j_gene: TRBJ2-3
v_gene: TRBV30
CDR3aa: CAWSVGTSGAGDTQYF
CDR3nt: TGTGCCTGGAGTGTTGGGACTAGCGGTGCTGGGGATACGCAGTATTTT

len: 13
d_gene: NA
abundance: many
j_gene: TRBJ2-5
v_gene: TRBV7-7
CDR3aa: CASTTGGQETQYF
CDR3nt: TGTGCTAGCACCACGGGCGGTCAAGAGACCCAGTACTTC

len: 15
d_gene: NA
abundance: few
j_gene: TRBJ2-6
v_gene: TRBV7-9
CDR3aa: CASSLDRDNWNVLTF
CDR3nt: TGTGCCAGCAGCTTAGATCGGGACAATTGGAACGTCCTGACTTTC

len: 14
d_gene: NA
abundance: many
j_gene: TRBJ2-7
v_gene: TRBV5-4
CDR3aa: CASSLEGGLHEQYF
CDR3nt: TGTGCCAGCAGCTTGGAGGGGGGGCTACACGAGCAGTACTTC

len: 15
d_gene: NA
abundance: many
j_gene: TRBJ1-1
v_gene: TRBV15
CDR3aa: CATSRDPGLNTEAFF
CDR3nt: TGTGCCACCAGCAGAGATCCCGGCTTGAACACTGAAGCTTTCTTT

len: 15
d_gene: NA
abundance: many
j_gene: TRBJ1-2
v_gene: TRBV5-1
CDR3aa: CASSLRRSGLGGYTF
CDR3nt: TGCGCCAGCAGCTTACGACGGAGTGGCTTAGGTGGCTACACCTTC

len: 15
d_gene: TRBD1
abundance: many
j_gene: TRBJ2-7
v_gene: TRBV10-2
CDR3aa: CASSLRGQGPYEQYF
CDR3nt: TGCGCCAGCTCATTAAGGGGACAGGGTCCCTACGAGCAGTACTTC

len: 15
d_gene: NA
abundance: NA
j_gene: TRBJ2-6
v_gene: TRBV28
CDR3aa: CASKGSGSGANVLTF
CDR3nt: TGTGCCAGCAAGGGCAGCGGCTCTGGGGCCAACGTCCTGACTTTC

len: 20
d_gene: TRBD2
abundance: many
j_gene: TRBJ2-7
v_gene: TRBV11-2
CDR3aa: CASSSRAGLAGGPSSYEQYF
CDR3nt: TGTGCCAGCAGCTCGAGGGCCGGACTGGCGGGAGGGCCAAGCTCCTACGAGCAGTACTTC

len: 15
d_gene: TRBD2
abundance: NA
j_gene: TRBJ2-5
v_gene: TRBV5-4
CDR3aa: CASSLVLAGQETQYF
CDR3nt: TGTGCCAGCAGCTTAGTCCTAGCGGGTCAAGAGACCCAGTACTTC

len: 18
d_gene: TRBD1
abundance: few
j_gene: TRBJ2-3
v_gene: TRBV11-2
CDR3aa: CASSPGTGWWENTDTQYF
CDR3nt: TGTGCCAGCAGCCCCGGGACAGGGTGGTGGGAGAATACAGATACGCAGTATTTT

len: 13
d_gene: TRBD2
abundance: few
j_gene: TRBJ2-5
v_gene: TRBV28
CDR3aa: CASSLYSMGLANF
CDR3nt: TGTGCCAGCAGTTTATACAGTATGGGACTAGCTAACTTC

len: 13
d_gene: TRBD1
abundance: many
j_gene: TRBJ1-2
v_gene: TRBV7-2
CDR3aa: CASSSRTGQGYTF
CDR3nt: TGTGCCAGCAGCTCCAGGACAGGGCAGGGCTACACCTTC

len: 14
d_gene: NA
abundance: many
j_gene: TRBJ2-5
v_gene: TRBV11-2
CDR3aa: CASSYVRGQETQYF
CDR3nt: TGTGCCAGCAGCTACGTCAGGGGCCAAGAGACCCAGTACTTC

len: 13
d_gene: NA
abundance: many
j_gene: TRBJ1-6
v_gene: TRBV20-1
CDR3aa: CSAREQTVSPLHF
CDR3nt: TGCAGTGCTAGAGAACAGACGGTTTCACCCCTCCACTTT

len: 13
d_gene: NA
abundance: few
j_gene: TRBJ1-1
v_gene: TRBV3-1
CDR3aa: CASSQVGGAEAFF
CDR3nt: TGTGCCAGCAGCCAAGTGGGCGGAGCTGAAGCTTTCTTT

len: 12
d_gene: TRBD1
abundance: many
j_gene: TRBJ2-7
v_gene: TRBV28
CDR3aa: CASLDRGYEQYF
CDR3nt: TGTGCCAGCCTGGACAGGGGCTACGAGCAGTACTTC

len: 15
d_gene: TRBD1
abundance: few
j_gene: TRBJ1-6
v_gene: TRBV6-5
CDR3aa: CASSYSGQGHSPLHF
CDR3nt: TGTGCCAGCAGTTACTCGGGACAGGGACATTCACCCCTCCACTTT

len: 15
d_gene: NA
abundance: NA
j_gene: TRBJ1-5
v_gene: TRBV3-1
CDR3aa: CASSQGWDSNQPQHF
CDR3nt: TGTGCCAGCAGCCAAGGCTGGGATAGCAATCAGCCCCAGCATTTT

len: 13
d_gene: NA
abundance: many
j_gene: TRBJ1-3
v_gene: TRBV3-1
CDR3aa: CASSQGGENTIYF
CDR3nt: TGTGCCAGCAGCCAAGGCGGCGAAAACACCATATATTTT

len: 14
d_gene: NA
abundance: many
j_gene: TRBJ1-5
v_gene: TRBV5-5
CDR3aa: CASSDLSPIEPQHF
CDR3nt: TGTGCCAGCAGCGATCTTAGTCCGATTGAGCCCCAGCATTTT

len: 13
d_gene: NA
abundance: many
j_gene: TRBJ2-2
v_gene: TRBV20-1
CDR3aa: CSLGYGLTGELFF
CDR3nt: TGCAGTCTAGGCTATGGGCTAACCGGGGAGCTGTTTTTT

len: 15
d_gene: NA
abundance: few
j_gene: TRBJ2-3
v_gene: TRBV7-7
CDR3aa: CASSLGAPLTDTQYF
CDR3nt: TGTGCCAGCAGCTTAGGAGCGCCGCTCACAGATACGCAGTATTTT